A single TCR beta chain is shown here with its context. As yet, its antigen is unknown. Molecular barcoding with unique molecular identifiers was used for the TCRbeta library. MiXCR was run by TCRdb on the PCR reads, yielding one entry per CDR3 protein. The sample holds about 300,000 distinct CDR3 sequences; over 7.5% are singletons and the top ten take approximately 8.6%. The sample comes from a study of T-cell reconstitution after alpha-beta-depleted transplantation in children. Study conclusions and caveats: A year had passed since transplant, and T-cell counts and diversity by then came mostly from newly produced T cells. The origin of high day-60 TCRbeta diversity in some patients lay in surviving recipient T cells and thymic progenitors. There were reportedly several hundred expanded graft clones from which alpha-beta T cells came about two months after transplant.

With 5 bases removed from V and 6 bases from J, the gap between germline ends came to 14 bases. The CDR3 sequence is 14 residues long. V gene TRBV12-3 or TRBV12-4 combines with J gene TRBJ1-5; a possible D gene is TRBD1 (5 bases). The sequenced sample was peripheral blood, obtained 360 days after TCRalphabeta/CD19-depleted stem cell transplant. The source of this sequence is a female patient aged 2 to 10 who had a stem cell transplant for Fanconi anemia, so the T cells may come from the graft donor. DNA for the CDR3: TGTGCCAGCAGTGTACTTGGGGCGATTCAGCCCCAGCATTTT. Its translation is CASSVLGAIQPQHF.